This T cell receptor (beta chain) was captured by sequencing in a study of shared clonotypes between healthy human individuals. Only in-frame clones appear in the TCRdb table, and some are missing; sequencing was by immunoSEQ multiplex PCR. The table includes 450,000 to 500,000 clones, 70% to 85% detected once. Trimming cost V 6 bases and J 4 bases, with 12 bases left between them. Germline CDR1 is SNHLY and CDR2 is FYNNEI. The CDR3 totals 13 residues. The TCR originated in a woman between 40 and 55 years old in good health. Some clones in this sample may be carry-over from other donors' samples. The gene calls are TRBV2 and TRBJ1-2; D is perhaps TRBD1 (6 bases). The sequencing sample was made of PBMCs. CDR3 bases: TGTGCCAGCAGCTGGACAGCCAGCTATGGCTACACCTTC. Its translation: CASSWTASYGYTF.